Below, 3 T cell receptor beta chains from the same sample are listed, as sequenced in a study of cytomegalovirus exposure and HLA in healthy donors. Libraries were prepared by immunoSEQ multiplex PCR; TCRdb keeps only in-frame clonotypes and omits some of them. The table shows over 150,000 clones, with 86% occurring only once. The source material was PBMCs. The origin of the receptors is a human donor in good health.

This rearrangement joins TRBV28 to TRBJ1-2; possibly TRBD1 for D (5 bases). V gave up 3 bases and J gave up 2 bases, with 16 bases separating them. Per the germline V gene, CDR1 is MDHEN and CDR2 is SYDVKM. CDR3 length: 16 amino acids. The CDR3 nucleotides read TGTGCCAGCAGTTTGATGGGAGGGGTAAAAAACTATGGCTACACCTTC. It yields the protein CASSLMGGVKNYGYTF.

This chain uses TRBV9 with TRBJ1-4; D is ambiguous. The V gene's germline CDR1 is SGDLS and CDR2 YYNGEE. This CDR3 spans 14 amino acids. V was pared by 0 bases and J by 5 bases, with 8 bases between. The CDR3 loop is CASSVGNRNEKLFF. CDR3 DNA sequence: TGTGCCAGCAGCGTAGGTAACAGAAATGAAAAACTGTTTTTT.

The V call is TRBV7-9, the J call TRBJ2-1; D is unclear. V was clipped by 7 bases and J by 0 bases, with 7 bases between them. CDR1 and CDR2 (germline): SEHNR, FQNEAQ (reference sequence). The CDR3 is 13 amino acids. Written as DNA, the CDR3 is TGTGCCAGCAACATTGACTCCTACAATGAGCAGTTCTTC. Its protein is CASNIDSYNEQFF.